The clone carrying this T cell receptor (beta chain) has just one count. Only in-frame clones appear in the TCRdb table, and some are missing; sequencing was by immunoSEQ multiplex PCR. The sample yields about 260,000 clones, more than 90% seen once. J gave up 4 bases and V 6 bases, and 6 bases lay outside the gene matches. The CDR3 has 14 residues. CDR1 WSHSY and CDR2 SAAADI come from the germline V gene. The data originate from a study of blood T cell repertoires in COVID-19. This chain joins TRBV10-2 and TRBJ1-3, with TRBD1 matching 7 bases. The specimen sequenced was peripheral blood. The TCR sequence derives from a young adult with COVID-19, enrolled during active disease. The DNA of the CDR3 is TGCGCCAGCAGGACAGGGCGTTCAGGAAACACCATATATTTT. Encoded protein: CASRTGRSGNTIYF.